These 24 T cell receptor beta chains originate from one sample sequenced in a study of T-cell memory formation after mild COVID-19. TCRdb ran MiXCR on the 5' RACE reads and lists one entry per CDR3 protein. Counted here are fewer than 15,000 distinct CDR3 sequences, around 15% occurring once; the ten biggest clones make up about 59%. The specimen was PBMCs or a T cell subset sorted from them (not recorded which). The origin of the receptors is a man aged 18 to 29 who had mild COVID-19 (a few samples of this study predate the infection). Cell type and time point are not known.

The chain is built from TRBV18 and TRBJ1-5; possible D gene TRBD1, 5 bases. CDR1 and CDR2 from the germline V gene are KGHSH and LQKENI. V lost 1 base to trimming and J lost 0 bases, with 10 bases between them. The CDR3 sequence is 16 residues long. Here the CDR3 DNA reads TGTGCCAGCTCACCACGTGGAGGGACTAGCAATCAGCCCCAGCATTTT. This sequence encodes CASSPRGGTSNQPQHF.

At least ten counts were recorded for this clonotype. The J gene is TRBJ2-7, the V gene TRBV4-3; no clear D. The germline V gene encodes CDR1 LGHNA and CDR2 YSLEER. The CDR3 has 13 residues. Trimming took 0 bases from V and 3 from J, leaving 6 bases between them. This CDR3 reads CASSQDLGYEQYF. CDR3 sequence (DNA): TGCGCCAGCAGCCAAGATCTCGGCTACGAGCAGTACTTC.

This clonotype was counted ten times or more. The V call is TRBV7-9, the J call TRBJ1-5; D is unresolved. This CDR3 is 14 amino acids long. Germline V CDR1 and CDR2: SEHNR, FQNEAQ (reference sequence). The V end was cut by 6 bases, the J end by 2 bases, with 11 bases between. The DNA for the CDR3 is TGTGCCAGCAGTCCACCAATGGGCAATCAGCCCCAGCATTTT. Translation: CASSPPMGNQPQHF.

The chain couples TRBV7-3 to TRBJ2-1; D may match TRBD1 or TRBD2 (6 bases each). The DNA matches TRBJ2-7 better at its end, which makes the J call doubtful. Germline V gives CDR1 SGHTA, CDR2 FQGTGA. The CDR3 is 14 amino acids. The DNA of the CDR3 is TGTGCCAGCAGCTTTAACGGAGGGGGCTACGAGCAGTACTTC. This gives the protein CASSFNGGGYEQYF.

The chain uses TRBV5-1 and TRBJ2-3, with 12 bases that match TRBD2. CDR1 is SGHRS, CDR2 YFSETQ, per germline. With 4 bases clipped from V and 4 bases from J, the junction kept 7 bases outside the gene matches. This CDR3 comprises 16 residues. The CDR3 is CASSPGLAGLADTQYF. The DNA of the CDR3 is TGCGCCAGCAGCCCGGGACTAGCGGGTCTCGCAGATACGCAGTATTTT.

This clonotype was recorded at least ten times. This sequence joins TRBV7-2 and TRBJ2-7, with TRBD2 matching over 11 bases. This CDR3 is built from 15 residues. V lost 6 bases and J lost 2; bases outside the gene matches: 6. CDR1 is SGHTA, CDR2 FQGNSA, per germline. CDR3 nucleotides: TGTGCCAGCAGTATTCTAGCGGGGGGAACCTACGAGCAGTACGTC. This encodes CASSILAGGTYEQYV.

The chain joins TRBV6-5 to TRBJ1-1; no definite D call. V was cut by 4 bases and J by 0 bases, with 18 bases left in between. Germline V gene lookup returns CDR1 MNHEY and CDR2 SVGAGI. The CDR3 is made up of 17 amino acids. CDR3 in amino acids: CASSSSKGVDMNTEAFF. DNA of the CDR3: TGTGCCAGCAGTTCCTCAAAGGGAGTAGATATGAACACTGAAGCTTTCTTT.

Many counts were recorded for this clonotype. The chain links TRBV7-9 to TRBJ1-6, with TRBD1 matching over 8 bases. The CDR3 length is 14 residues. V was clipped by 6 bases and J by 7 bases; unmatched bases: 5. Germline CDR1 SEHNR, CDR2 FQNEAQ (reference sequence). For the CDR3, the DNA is TGTGCCAGCAGGCGACAGGGGACGAATTCACCCCTCCACTTT. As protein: CASRRQGTNSPLHF.

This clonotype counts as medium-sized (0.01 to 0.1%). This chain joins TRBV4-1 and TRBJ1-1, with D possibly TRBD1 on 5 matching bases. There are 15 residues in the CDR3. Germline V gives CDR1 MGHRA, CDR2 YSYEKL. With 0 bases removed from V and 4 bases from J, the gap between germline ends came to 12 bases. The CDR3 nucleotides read TGCGCCAGCAGCCAAGAGGGGACCTTGGGCACTGAAGCTTTCTTT. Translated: CASSQEGTLGTEAFF.

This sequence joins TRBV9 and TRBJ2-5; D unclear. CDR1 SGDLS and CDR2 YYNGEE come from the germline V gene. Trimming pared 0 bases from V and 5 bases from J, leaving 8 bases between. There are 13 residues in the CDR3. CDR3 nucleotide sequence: TGTGCCAGCAGCGTAGCCTCCCTGGAGACCCAGTACTTC. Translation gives CASSVASLETQYF. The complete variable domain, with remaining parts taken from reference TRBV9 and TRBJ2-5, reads DSGVTQTPKHLITATGQRVTLRCSPRSGDLSVYWYQQSLDQGLQFLIQYYNGEERAKGNILERFSAQQFPDLHSELNLSSLELGDSALYFCASSVASLETQYFGPGTRLLVL.

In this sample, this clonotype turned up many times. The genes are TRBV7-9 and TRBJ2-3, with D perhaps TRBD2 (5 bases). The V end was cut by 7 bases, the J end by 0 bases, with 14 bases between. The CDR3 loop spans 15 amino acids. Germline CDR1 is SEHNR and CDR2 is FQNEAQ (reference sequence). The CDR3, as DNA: TGTGCCAGCACGTTCCGGGGTAGCAGCACAGATACGCAGTATTTT. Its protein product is CASTFRGSSTDTQYF.

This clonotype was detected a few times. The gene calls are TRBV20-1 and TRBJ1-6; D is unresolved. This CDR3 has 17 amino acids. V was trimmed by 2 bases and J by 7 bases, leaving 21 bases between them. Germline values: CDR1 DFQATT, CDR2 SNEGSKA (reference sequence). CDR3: CSARSSDRWDLNSPLHF. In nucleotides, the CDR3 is TGCAGTGCTAGATCATCAGACCGATGGGATTTAAATTCACCCCTCCACTTT.

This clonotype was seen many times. The DNA of the CDR3 is TGTGCCAGCAGCGCGTGGGGCGTCCCCTCCTACGAGCAGTACGTC. Amino acid sequence: CASSAWGVPSYEQYV. The chain joins TRBV7-2 to TRBJ2-7; possible D gene TRBD1, 5 bases. V dropped 5 bases and J dropped 0 bases, with 14 bases sitting between them. The CDR3 covers 15 residues. Per the germline V gene, CDR1 is SGHTA and CDR2 is FQGNSA.

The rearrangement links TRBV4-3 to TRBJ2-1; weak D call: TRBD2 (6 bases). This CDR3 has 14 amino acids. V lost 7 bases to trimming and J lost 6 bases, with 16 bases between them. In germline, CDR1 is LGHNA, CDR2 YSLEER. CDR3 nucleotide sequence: TGCGCCAGCACCCAGACGGGAGTGGGCAATGAGCAGTTCTTC. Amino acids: CASTQTGVGNEQFF.

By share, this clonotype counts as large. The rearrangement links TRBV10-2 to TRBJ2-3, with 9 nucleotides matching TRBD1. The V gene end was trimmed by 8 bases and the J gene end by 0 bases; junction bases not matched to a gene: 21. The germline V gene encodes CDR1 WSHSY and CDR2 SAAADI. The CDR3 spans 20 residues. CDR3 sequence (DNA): TGCGCCAGCCCACGCTTTAAACCGGGACAGGGAGTAGTCAGCACAGATACGCAGTATTTT. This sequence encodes CASPRFKPGQGVVSTDTQYF.

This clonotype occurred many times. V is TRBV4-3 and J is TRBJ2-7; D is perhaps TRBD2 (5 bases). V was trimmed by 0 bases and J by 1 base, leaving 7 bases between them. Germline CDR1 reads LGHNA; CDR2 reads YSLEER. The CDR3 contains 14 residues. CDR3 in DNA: TGCGCCAGCAGCCAAGAACGGACTTCCTACGAGCAGTACTTC. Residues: CASSQERTSYEQYF.

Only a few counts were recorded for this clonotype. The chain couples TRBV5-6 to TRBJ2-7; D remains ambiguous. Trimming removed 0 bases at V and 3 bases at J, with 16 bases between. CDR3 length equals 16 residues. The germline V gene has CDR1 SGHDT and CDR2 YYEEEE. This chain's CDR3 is CASSLALGQAVYEQYF. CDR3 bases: TGTGCCAGCAGCTTGGCCTTGGGCCAGGCTGTCTACGAGCAGTACTTC.

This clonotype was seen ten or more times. The chain's CDR3 is CSARTGPSYEQYF. The CDR3 bases are TGCAGTGCTAGGACTGGGCCTTCCTACGAGCAGTACTTC. The chain employs TRBV20-1 and TRBJ2-7, with D unclear. The V gene lost 3 bases and the J gene lost 1 base, with 10 bases spanning the gap. CDR1 is DFQATT, CDR2 SNEGSKA, per germline (reference sequence). The CDR3 totals 13 residues.

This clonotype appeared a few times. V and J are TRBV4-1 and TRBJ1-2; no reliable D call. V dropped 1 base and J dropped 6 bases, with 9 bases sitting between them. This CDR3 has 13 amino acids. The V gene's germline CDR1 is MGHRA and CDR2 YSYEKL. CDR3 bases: TGCGCCAGCAGCCAAGTTAACCGACATGGCTACACCTTC. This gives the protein CASSQVNRHGYTF.

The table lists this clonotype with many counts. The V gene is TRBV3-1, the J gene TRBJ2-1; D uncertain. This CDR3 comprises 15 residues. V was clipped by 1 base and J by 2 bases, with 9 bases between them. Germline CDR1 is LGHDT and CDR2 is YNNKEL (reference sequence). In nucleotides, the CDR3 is TGTGCCAGCAGCCAAGTTAGCTGGGCCTACAATGAGCAGTTCTTC. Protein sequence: CASSQVSWAYNEQFF.

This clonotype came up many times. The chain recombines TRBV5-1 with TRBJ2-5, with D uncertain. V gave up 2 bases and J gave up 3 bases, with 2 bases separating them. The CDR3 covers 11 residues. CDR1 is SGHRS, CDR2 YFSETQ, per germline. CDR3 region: CASSLEETQYF. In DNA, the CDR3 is TGCGCCAGCAGCTTAGAAGAGACCCAGTACTTC.

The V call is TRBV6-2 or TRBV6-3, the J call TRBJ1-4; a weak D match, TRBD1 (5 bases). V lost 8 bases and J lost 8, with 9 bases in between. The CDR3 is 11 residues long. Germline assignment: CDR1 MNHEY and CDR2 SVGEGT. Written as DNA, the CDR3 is TGTGCCAGCGGTCCAGGGGAAAAACTGTTTTTT. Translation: CASGPGEKLFF.

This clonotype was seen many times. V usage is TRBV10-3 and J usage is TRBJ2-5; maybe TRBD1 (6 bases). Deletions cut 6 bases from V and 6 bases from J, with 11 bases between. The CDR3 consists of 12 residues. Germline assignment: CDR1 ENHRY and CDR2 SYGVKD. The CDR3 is CAIRMDSQTQYF. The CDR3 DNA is TGTGCCATCAGAATGGACAGCCAGACCCAGTACTTC.

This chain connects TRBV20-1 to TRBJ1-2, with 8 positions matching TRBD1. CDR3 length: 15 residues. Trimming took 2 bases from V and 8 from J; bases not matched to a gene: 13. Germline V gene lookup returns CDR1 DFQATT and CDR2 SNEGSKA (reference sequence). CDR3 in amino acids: CSARQRGQVIGGYTF. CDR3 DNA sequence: TGCAGTGCTAGACAAAGGGGACAGGTTATAGGAGGCTACACCTTC.